This is a list of T cell receptor beta chains from one sample in a study of blood T cell repertoires in COVID-19. Using immunoSEQ multiplex PCR, the repertoire was profiled, and TCRdb retains in-frame clones only, with some absent. The sample includes around 260,000 clones, over 65% of them seen just once. The sample comprised peripheral blood. Receptor source: a man in his 60s who had recovered from COVID-19. CDR3s include the opening cysteine and the closing phenylalanine or tryptophan. A D gene is named only where the DNA matches it firmly. Clone size is given for some rows only: seen once, a few or many times, or a class if the clone is expanded.

V: TRBV5-1; size: -; D: -; J: TRBJ2-5; CDR3: CASAGASVQETQYF; DNA: TGCGCCAGCGCAGGGGCTAGTGTACAAGAGACCCAGTACTTC
V: TRBV6-5; size: -; D: TRBD2; J: TRBJ2-3; CDR3: CASTQMGGSTDTQYF; DNA: TGTGCCAGCACCCAAATGGGGGGGAGCACAGATACGCAGTATTTT
V: TRBV28; size: -; D: TRBD1; J: TRBJ1-2; CDR3: CASRIQGSSYGYTF; DNA: TGTGCCAGCAGGATACAGGGGAGTTCTTATGGCTACACCTTC
V: TRBV7-6; size: -; D: -; J: TRBJ2-7; CDR3: CASSFGDSSYEQYF; DNA: TGTGCCAGCAGCTTCGGAGACAGCTCCTACGAGCAGTACTTC
V: TRBV3-1/TRBV3-2; size: -; D: -; J: TRBJ2-2; CDR3: CASSQDSGVALDTGELFF; DNA: TGTGCCAGCAGCCAAGATTCAGGGGTGGCGTTGGACACCGGGGAGCTGTTTTTT
V: TRBV12-2; size: -; D: -; J: TRBJ1-5; CDR3: CASRKRNGSRNQPQHF; DNA: TGTGCAAGTCGCAAGAGAAACGGGAGTCGAAATCAGCCCCAGCATTTT
V: TRBV12-3/TRBV12-4; size: -; D: -; J: TRBJ1-2; CDR3: CASSGLAAGGYTF; DNA: TGTGCCAGCAGTGGACTGGCCGCTGGTGGCTACACCTTC
V: TRBV5-8; size: -; D: TRBD1; J: TRBJ1-2; CDR3: CASRTRGAQGYGYTF; DNA: TGTGCCAGCAGGACCAGGGGGGCACAGGGCTATGGCTACACCTTC
V: TRBV19; size: -; D: TRBD1; J: TRBJ2-7; CDR3: CASSIRAGGWGEQYF; DNA: TGTGCCAGTAGTATACGGGCAGGGGGCTGGGGCGAGCAGTACTTC
V: TRBV6-6; size: -; D: -; J: TRBJ2-7; CDR3: CASSRAGRDYEQYF; DNA: TGTGCCAGCTCCCGAGCCGGACGGGACTACGAGCAGTACTTC
V: TRBV4-1; size: -; D: -; J: TRBJ2-1; CDR3: CASSRHSQDNEQFF; DNA: TGCGCCAGCAGCCGACACAGCCAAGACAATGAGCAGTTCTTC
V: TRBV5-4; size: -; D: -; J: TRBJ1-3; CDR3: CASSWQGRGNTIYF; DNA: TGTGCCAGCAGCTGGCAGGGGCGCGGAAACACCATATATTTT
V: TRBV10-2; size: once; D: TRBD2; J: TRBJ2-7; CDR3: CASSESLAGQYEQYF; DNA: TGCGCCAGCAGTGAGTCGCTAGCGGGGCAGTACGAGCAGTACTTC
V: TRBV11-2; size: -; D: -; J: TRBJ2-3; CDR3: CASSRMLAGARDTQYF; DNA: TGTGCCAGCAGCCGAATGCTCGCGGGGGCGAGGGATACGCAGTATTTT
V: TRBV6-1; size: many; D: -; J: TRBJ1-3; CDR3: CASSDGGGGRPGNTIYF; DNA: TGTGCCAGCAGTGACGGGGGAGGGGGTAGGCCTGGAAACACCATATATTTT
V: TRBV5-4; size: -; D: -; J: TRBJ2-1; CDR3: CASSNGQSYNEQFF; DNA: TGTGCCAGCAGCAACGGACAGTCCTACAATGAGCAGTTCTTC
V: TRBV7-2; size: -; D: TRBD1; J: TRBJ1-5; CDR3: CASSRSGTGAAGNQPQHF; DNA: TGTGCCAGCAGCCGCTCCGGGACAGGGGCCGCGGGTAATCAGCCCCAGCATTTT
V: TRBV6-6; size: -; D: -; J: TRBJ1-3; CDR3: CASSSTSGNTIYF; DNA: TGTGCCAGCAGTTCCACTTCTGGAAACACCATATATTTT
V: TRBV12-3/TRBV12-4; size: -; D: TRBD2; J: TRBJ2-4; CDR3: CASSFRGVNIQYF; DNA: TGTGCCAGCAGTTTTCGGGGGGTGAACATTCAGTACTTC
V: TRBV10-3; size: -; D: -; J: TRBJ2-5; CDR3: CAISAPGAPSYF; DNA: TGTGCCATCAGTGCTCCAGGGGCCCCCTCGTACTTC
V: TRBV30; size: -; D: TRBD2; J: TRBJ2-3; CDR3: CACAREGRDTQYF; DNA: TGTGCCTGTGCCCGGGAGGGTAGAGATACGCAGTATTTT
V: TRBV10-3; size: -; D: -; J: TRBJ1-2; CDR3: CAISGVFAEGYTF; DNA: TGTGCCATCAGTGGCGTCTTTGCGGAAGGCTACACCTTC
V: TRBV28; size: once; D: -; J: TRBJ1-5; CDR3: CASRGPVQPQHF; DNA: TGTGCCAGCCGAGGGCCAGTACAGCCCCAGCATTTT
V: TRBV10-3; size: few; D: TRBD2; J: TRBJ2-3; CDR3: CAIGGVDTDTQYF; DNA: TGTGCCATCGGGGGGGTTGACACAGATACGCAGTATTTT
V: TRBV4-1; size: -; D: -; J: TRBJ2-3; CDR3: CASSQDSLGGLVDTQYF; DNA: TGCGCCAGCAGCCAAGATTCTCTAGGAGGCTTGGTGGATACGCAGTATTTT
V: TRBV18; size: -; D: -; J: TRBJ1-2; CDR3: CASSPPDQRVYGYTF; DNA: TGTGCCAGCTCACCACCCGACCAGAGGGTATACGGCTACACCTTC
V: TRBV5-5; size: -; D: -; J: TRBJ2-7; CDR3: CASSPGGGTYEQYF; DNA: TGTGCCAGCAGCCCGGGTGGCGGAACCTACGAGCAGTACTTC
V: TRBV6-5; size: -; D: TRBD1; J: TRBJ2-7; CDR3: CASSTTGVTYEQYF; DNA: TGTGCCAGCAGTACGACAGGGGTAACCTACGAGCAGTACTTC
V: TRBV5-4; size: -; D: -; J: TRBJ2-3; CDR3: CASSPSGPSTDTQYF; DNA: TGTGCCAGCAGCCCAAGCGGCCCCAGCACAGATACGCAGTATTTT
V: TRBV7-2; size: -; D: -; J: TRBJ2-1; CDR3: CASSLGTTEQFF; DNA: TGTGCCAGCAGCCTAGGGACAACTGAGCAGTTCTTC
V: TRBV27; size: -; D: TRBD1; J: TRBJ2-7; CDR3: CASKARQGGHEQYF; DNA: TGTGCCAGCAAAGCCCGACAGGGGGGCCACGAGCAGTACTTC
V: TRBV19; size: once; D: TRBD2; J: TRBJ2-3; CDR3: CASSMGLAGNTDTQYF; DNA: TGTGCCAGTAGTATGGGACTAGCGGGGAACACAGATACGCAGTATTTT